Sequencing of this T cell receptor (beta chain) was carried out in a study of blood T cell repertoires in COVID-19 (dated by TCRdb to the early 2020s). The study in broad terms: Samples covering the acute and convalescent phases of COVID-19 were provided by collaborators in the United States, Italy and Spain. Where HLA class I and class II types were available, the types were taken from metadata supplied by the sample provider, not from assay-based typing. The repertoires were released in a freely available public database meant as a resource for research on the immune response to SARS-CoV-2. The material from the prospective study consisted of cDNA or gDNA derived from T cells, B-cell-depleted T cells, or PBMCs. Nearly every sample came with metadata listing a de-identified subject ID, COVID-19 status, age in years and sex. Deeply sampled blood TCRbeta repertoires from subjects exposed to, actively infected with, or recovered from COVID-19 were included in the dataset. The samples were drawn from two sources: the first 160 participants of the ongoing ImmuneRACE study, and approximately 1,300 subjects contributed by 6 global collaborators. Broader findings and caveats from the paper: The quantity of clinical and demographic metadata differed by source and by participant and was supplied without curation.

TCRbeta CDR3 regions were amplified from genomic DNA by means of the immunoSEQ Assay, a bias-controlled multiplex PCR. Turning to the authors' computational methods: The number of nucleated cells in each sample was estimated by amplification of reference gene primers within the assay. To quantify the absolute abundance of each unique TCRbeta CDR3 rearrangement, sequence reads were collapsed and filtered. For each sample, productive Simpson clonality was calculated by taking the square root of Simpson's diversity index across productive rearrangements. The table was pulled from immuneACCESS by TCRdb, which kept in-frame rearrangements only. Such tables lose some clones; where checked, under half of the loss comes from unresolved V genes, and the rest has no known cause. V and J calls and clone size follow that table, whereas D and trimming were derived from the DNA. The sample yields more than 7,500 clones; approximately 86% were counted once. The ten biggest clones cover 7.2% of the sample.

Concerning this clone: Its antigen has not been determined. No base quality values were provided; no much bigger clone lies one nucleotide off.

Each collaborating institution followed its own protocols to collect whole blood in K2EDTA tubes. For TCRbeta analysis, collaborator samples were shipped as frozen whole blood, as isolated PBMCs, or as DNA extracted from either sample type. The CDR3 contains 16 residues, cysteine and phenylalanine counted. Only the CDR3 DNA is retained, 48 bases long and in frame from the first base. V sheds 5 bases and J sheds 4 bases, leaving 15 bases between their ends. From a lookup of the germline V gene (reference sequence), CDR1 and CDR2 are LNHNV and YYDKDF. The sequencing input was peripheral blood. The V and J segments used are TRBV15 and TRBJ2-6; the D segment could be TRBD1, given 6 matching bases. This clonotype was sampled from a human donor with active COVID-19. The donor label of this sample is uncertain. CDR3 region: CATSAVTGSGANVLTF. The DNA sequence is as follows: TGTGCCACCAGCGCTGTAACAGGGAGCGGGGCCAACGTCCTGACTTTC.